This TCR beta chain comes out of a study of blood T cells in healthy people across ages. Turning to the study itself: Template switching picked up about one barcoded beta molecule for each two T cells.

The second PCR ran about 6 to 12 cycles with a sample-barcoded 5' primer and J-beta primers. Every single cDNA molecule received a tag from a template-switch adaptor with 12 random nucleotides. MiXCR was run by TCRdb on the 5' RACE reads, yielding one entry per CDR3 protein. The repertoire has some 1,800,000 distinct CDR3 sequences, roughly two fifths of them found once; the top ten carry 23%. Per sample, at least 5 micrograms of total RNA were extracted. A remark on this clonotype: The antigen is undetermined.

Findings and limits, study-wide: Estimated diversity, derived from one million T cells, was regarded as an underestimate.

The receptor was derived from a human donor in good health. The sequenced material came from blood.

The CDR3 DNA reads TGTGCCCGACATGGCCCAGGAGGCTACACCTTC. This gives the protein CARHGPGGYTF. The chain is built from TRBV30 and TRBJ1-2; D ambiguous. Looked up from germline, CDR1 is GTSNPN and CDR2 is SVGIG (reference sequence). Trimming took 8 bases from V and 8 from J, leaving 15 bases between them. The CDR3 consists of 11 residues.